This T cell receptor beta chain was sequenced for a study of control samples from healthy donors and cancer patients. The CDR3 is 15 residues long. V was trimmed by 6 bases and J by 0 bases, leaving 15 bases between them. CDR1 and CDR2 (germline): SEHNR, FQNEAQ (reference sequence). Profiling relied on immunoSEQ multiplex PCR, and the TCRdb table lists in-frame clones only, not all of them. The sample records 70,000 or so clones, around 94% being singletons. The sequencing input was blood. This receptor was taken from a middle-aged woman in good health. V gene TRBV7-9 combines with J gene TRBJ2-7; unclear D gene. The CDR3 sequence: CASSQTVINSYEQYF. For the CDR3, the DNA is TGTGCCAGCAGTCAAACGGTAATTAACTCCTACGAGCAGTACTTC.